These 28 T cell receptor beta chains came from one sample sequenced in a study of T cell responses to AZD1222 COVID-19 vaccine. Profiling relied on immunoSEQ multiplex PCR, and the TCRdb table lists in-frame clones only, not all of them. The profile shows 150,000 to 200,000 clones, over 85% of them singletons. The specimen comprised peripheral blood, sampled on day 0 of AZD1222 vaccination. These receptors were collected from an adult in good health.

This chain links TRBV24-1 with TRBJ2-1; TRBD2 matches at 7 bases. Germline CDR1 and CDR2: KGHDR and SFDVKD. V was pared by 5 bases and J by 8 bases, with 20 bases of the junction left unmatched. The CDR3 has 18 amino acids. The CDR3 sequence: CATSAHPGVAGVRDEQFF. CDR3 nucleotide sequence: TGTGCCACCAGTGCCCACCCTGGGGTGGCGGGAGTTCGCGATGAGCAGTTCTTC.

This sequence joins TRBV3-1 (or the pseudogene TRBV3-2) and TRBJ1-6, with D perhaps TRBD1 (5 bases). Germline loops: CDR1 LGHDT, CDR2 YNNKEL (reference sequence). CDR3 size: 15 residues. V was trimmed by 1 base and J by 8 bases, leaving 12 bases between them. CDR3 region: CASSQGEGADSPLHF. DNA for the CDR3: TGTGCCAGCAGCCAAGGTGAAGGGGCGGATTCACCCCTCCACTTT.

The J gene is TRBJ2-7, the V gene TRBV11-3; D gene unclear. The V end was cut by 1 base, the J end by 6 bases, with 1 base between. This CDR3 comprises 10 residues. Germline V gene lookup returns CDR1 SGHNT and CDR2 YENEEA. The CDR3 DNA sequence: TGTGCCAGCAGCTTAGGCGAGCAGTACTTC. This gives the protein CASSLGEQYF.

This clone showed up just once. The chain combines TRBV5-1 with TRBJ1-1; D gene uncertain. The CDR3 loop spans 16 amino acids. The V end lost 0 bases, the J end lost 3 bases, and 15 bases lay between the germline ends. The germline V gene encodes CDR1 SGHRS and CDR2 YFSETQ. The CDR3 DNA follows: TGCGCCAGCAGCTTGGCCCCAGGCTCGGCGGACACTGAAGCTTTCTTT. Its protein is CASSLAPGSADTEAFF. Looking up the rest from reference TRBV5-1 and TRBJ1-1 gives the full variable domain: KAGVTQTPRYLIKTRGQQVTLSCSPISGHRSVSWYQQTPGQGLQFLFEYFSETQRNKGNFPGRFSGRQFSNSRSEMNVSTLELGDSALYLCASSLAPGSADTEAFFGQGTRLTVV.

The chain has TRBV12-3 or TRBV12-4 and TRBJ1-4; possible D gene TRBD1, 6 bases. Trimming pared 5 bases from V and 6 bases from J, leaving 10 bases between. The CDR3 is made up of 13 amino acids. Here the CDR3 DNA reads TGTGCCAGCAGTCTACAGGGTTATGAAAAACTGTTTTTT. It is translated as CASSLQGYEKLFF.

The rearrangement joins TRBV7-8 to TRBJ1-6, with D perhaps matching TRBD1 (6 bases). The CDR3 consists of 17 residues. The germline CDR1 and CDR2 sequences are SGHVS and FQNEAQ. V lost 5 bases to trimming and J lost 4 bases, with 18 bases between them. CDR3 loop: CASSASHRDTYNSPLHF. The CDR3 nucleotides read TGTGCCAGCAGCGCCTCACACCGGGACACTTATAATTCACCCCTCCACTTT.

V gene TRBV18 combines with J gene TRBJ2-2; the match to TRBD1 covers 8 bases. V lost 4 bases to trimming and J lost 0 bases; unmatched junction nucleotides: 4. Germline assignment: CDR1 KGHSH and CDR2 LQKENI. CDR3 size: 16 residues. CDR3 coding DNA: TGTGCCAGCTCACTTAGACAGGGGACGAACACCGGGGAGCTGTTTTTT. Protein: CASSLRQGTNTGELFF.

This clone was seen once. The gene calls are TRBV3-1 (or the pseudogene TRBV3-2) and TRBJ2-1; no clear D. CDR1 is LGHDT and CDR2 is YNNKEL in the germline V gene (reference sequence). The CDR3 runs to 12 residues. V was cut by 2 bases and J by 7 bases, with 6 bases left in between. The CDR3 DNA is TGTGCCAGCAGCCAAAGCGCGAATGAGCAGTTCTTC. Translating it yields CASSQSANEQFF.

This chain connects TRBV5-4 to TRBJ2-7; tentatively, D is TRBD1 (5 bases). The V and J ends lost 0 bases and 0 bases respectively, with 7 bases between them. The germline V gene encodes CDR1 SGHNT and CDR2 YYREEE (reference sequence). CDR3 length: 14 amino acids. In DNA, the CDR3 is TGTGCCAGCAGCTTGGTGGGGCGCTCCTACGAGCAGTACTTC. It is translated as CASSLVGRSYEQYF.

The V call is TRBV10-3, the J call TRBJ1-1, with a possible D match to TRBD1 (5 bases). Germline V gene sequence: CDR1 ENHRY, CDR2 SYGVKD. The V end lost 10 bases, the J end lost 2 bases, and 17 bases lay between the germline ends. CDR3 length equals 14 residues. CDR3 coding DNA: TGTGCCACCACTCAGGGTTGGGGAAACACTGAAGCTTTCTTT. Translation gives CATTQGWGNTEAFF.

The chain has TRBV18 and TRBJ1-5; 11 bases are a match to TRBD1. The V gene's germline CDR1 is KGHSH and CDR2 LQKENI. This CDR3 region has 15 residues. V was clipped by 0 bases and J by 7 bases; unmatched bases: 2. The CDR3 sequence: CASSPPGQGGQPQHF. CDR3 nucleotides: TGTGCCAGCTCACCACCGGGACAGGGGGGCCAGCCCCAGCATTTT. Filled out from reference TRBV18 and TRBJ1-5, the complete variable domain reads NAGVMQNPRHLVRRRGQEARLRCSPMKGHSHVYWYRQLPEEGLKFMVYLQKENIIDESGMPKERFSAEFPKEGPSILRIQQVVRGDSAAYFCASSPPGQGGQPQHFGDGTRLSIL.

The chain uses TRBV19 and TRBJ2-5; 11 bases agree with TRBD1. This CDR3 region has 15 residues. CDR1 and CDR2 from the germline V gene are LNHDA and SQIVND (reference sequence). The V segment lost 6 bases and the J segment 4 bases; nucleotides outside the gene matches: 7. The CDR3 DNA sequence: TGTGCCAGTAGGGCTACCGGGACAGGGGGAGAGACCCAGTACTTC. It translates to CASRATGTGGETQYF.

This chain joins TRBV3-1 (or the pseudogene TRBV3-2) and TRBJ2-7; TRBD2 aligns across 12 bases. Germline loops: CDR1 LGHDT, CDR2 YNNKEL (reference sequence). The CDR3 extends over 21 amino acids. V lost 0 bases to trimming and J lost 0 bases; unmatched junction nucleotides: 15. The CDR3 sequence: CASSQEGWRTGTSGSSYEQYF. CDR3 sequence (DNA): TGTGCCAGCAGCCAAGAGGGTTGGAGGACCGGGACTAGCGGGTCCTCCTACGAGCAGTACTTC.

The chain couples TRBV5-1 to TRBJ2-3, with 8 bases lining up with TRBD2. The ends lost 2 bases at V and 3 bases at J; junction bases unmatched: 14. The CDR3 loop spans 18 amino acids. Germline V CDR1 and CDR2: SGHRS, YFSETQ. CDR3 in DNA: TGCGCCAGCAGCTTCTTATCGGGGGGGCTATTGTTTACAGATACGCAGTATTTT. Protein product: CASSFLSGGLLFTDTQYF.

This chain joins TRBV18 and TRBJ1-2; D remains unclear. The V end lost 3 bases, the J end lost 5 bases, and 13 bases lay between the germline ends. Germline V gene lookup returns CDR1 KGHSH and CDR2 LQKENI. The length of the CDR3 is 14 residues. CDR3 amino acids: CASSPASPRYGYTF. The CDR3 DNA reads TGTGCCAGCTCACCGGCCTCGCCGCGATATGGCTACACCTTC.

In DNA form, the CDR3 reads TGTGCCAGCAGCTTCCGTGGGACTGAAGCTTTCTTT. This sequence encodes CASSFRGTEAFF. The genes are TRBV5-4 and TRBJ1-1; D is ambiguous. Germline CDR1 reads SGHNT; CDR2 reads YYREEE (reference sequence). V was pared by 2 bases and J by 5 bases, with 7 bases between. CDR3 size: 12 residues.

The rearrangement uses TRBV23-1 and TRBJ2-3, with 10 bases matching TRBD2. TRBV23-1 is identified as an open reading frame with a role that is uncertain. Losses at the gene ends were 1 base for V and 2 bases for J; bases not matched to a gene: 3. This CDR3 has 16 amino acids. CDR3 coding DNA: TGCGCCAGCAGTCAATTGAGCGGGGGGGACACAGATACGCAGTATTTT. This codes for CASSQLSGGDTDTQYF.

V gene TRBV5-4 combines with J gene TRBJ2-7; D gene unclear. The germline CDR1 and CDR2 sequences are SGHNT and YYREEE (reference sequence). The CDR3 contains 11 residues. The V end lost 0 bases, the J end lost 5 bases, and 3 bases lay between the germline ends. CDR3 sequence: CASSLGNEQYF. In nucleotides, the CDR3 is TGTGCCAGCAGCTTGGGGAACGAGCAGTACTTC.

This chain uses TRBV30 with TRBJ1-6; D call uncertain. Between the trimmed V and J ends, which lost 2 bases and 2 bases, there was a span of 16 bases. Germline V gene lookup returns CDR1 GTSNPN and CDR2 SVGIG (reference sequence). CDR3 size: 17 residues. The CDR3 sequence is CAWSPPGVLTYNSPLHF. In DNA form, the CDR3 reads TGTGCCTGGAGTCCCCCCGGGGTTTTAACCTATAATTCACCCCTCCACTTT.

This chain connects TRBV19 to TRBJ1-3; D gene unclear. CDR3 size: 14 residues. Trimming took 9 bases from V and 1 from J, leaving 13 bases between them. Germline CDR1 LNHDA, CDR2 SQIVND (reference sequence). The CDR3 spells CASTDGESGNTIYF. CDR3 DNA: TGTGCCAGCACGGACGGTGAGTCTGGAAACACCATATATTTT.

This clone has just a few counts. The chain couples TRBV6-6 to TRBJ1-3; 7 bases are shared with TRBD1. In germline, CDR1 is MNHNY, CDR2 SVGAGI (reference sequence). J lost 0 bases, V lost 5 bases, and 10 bases had no gene match. The CDR3 is 17 amino acids. DNA for the CDR3: TGTGCCAGCAGTCGTTCCCGGACAGGCCTCTCTGGAAACACCATATATTTT. This translates into CASSRSRTGLSGNTIYF.

The chain has TRBV27 and TRBJ2-1; 8 bases fit TRBD2. CDR1 is MNHEY, CDR2 SMNVEV, per germline (reference sequence). The CDR3 is 13 residues long. V lost 7 bases and J lost 6; bases outside the gene matches: 5. The CDR3 region is CASNGLAGNEQFF. CDR3 bases: TGTGCCAGCAACGGACTAGCTGGCAATGAGCAGTTCTTC.

This chain links TRBV3-1 (or the pseudogene TRBV3-2) with TRBJ1-2; perhaps TRBD1 as D (5 bases). The CDR3 has 14 amino acids. Trimming pared 8 bases from V and 7 bases from J, leaving 20 bases between. The V gene's germline CDR1 is LGHDT and CDR2 YNNKEL (reference sequence). CDR3: CASGGGILASGYTF. The DNA of the CDR3 is TGTGCCAGCGGTGGGGGGATATTGGCCAGTGGCTACACCTTC.

This clone was found once. CDR3 in amino acids: CASSLTGHGGYTF. The CDR3 DNA reads as TGTGCCAGCAGTCTTACAGGGCATGGTGGCTACACCTTC. The V gene is TRBV12-3 or TRBV12-4, the J gene TRBJ1-2, with D tentatively TRBD1 (6 bases). With 5 bases removed from V and 7 bases from J, the gap between germline ends came to 14 bases. The CDR3 runs 13 residues.

The V and J genes are TRBV28 and TRBJ1-2, with a weak D call TRBD1 (6 bases). Trimming took 4 bases from V and 7 from J, leaving 13 bases between them. This CDR3 region has 13 residues. Germline V gives CDR1 MDHEN, CDR2 SYDVKM. The CDR3 coding sequence is TGTGCCAGCAGTTGGGGGGCAGGAATTGGCTACACCTTC. Its protein product is CASSWGAGIGYTF.

V and J are TRBV7-9 and TRBJ2-1, with 10 bases matching TRBD2. The length of the CDR3 is 15 residues. CDR1 is SEHNR and CDR2 is FQNEAQ in the germline V gene (reference sequence). With V trimmed by 1 base and J by 9 bases, 6 bases remained unmatched. In DNA, the CDR3 is TGTGCCAGCAGCTTAGACCAGCGGGGGGGCGGTGAGCAGTTCTTC. It codes for CASSLDQRGGGEQFF.

The rearrangement uses TRBV5-1 and TRBJ1-1, with D tentatively TRBD1 (5 bases). The CDR3 length is 13 residues. Trimming stripped 4 bases from V and 10 bases from J, with 17 bases between. Germline values: CDR1 SGHRS, CDR2 YFSETQ. The CDR3 loop is CASSPTLLGGAFF. CDR3 coding DNA: TGCGCCAGCAGCCCGACGTTATTGGGGGGAGCTTTCTTT.

This chain joins TRBV18 and TRBJ2-5, with 7 bases aligning to TRBD1. Per the germline V gene, CDR1 is KGHSH and CDR2 is LQKENI. The CDR3 totals 15 residues. The V segment lost 3 bases and the J segment 5 bases; nucleotides outside the gene matches: 9. CDR3 nucleotide sequence: TGTGCCAGCTCACCGCCGGGCAGGGGGTCGGAGACCCAGTACTTC. Its translation is CASSPPGRGSETQYF.